This T cell receptor (beta chain) is from a study of PD-L1 blockade in urothelial cancer. Concerning this clone: Germline and junction disagree at one end, which may indicate a read error.

Only in-frame clones appear in the TCRdb table, and some are missing; sequencing was by immunoSEQ multiplex PCR. The sample includes about 500 clones, about a third seen only once; the top ten take around 28%. Germline V lookup: CDR1 MNHGY, CDR2 SAAAGT. The CDR3 is 17 residues long. The source material was tumor tissue, sampled before atezolizumab (anti-PD-L1) treatment. This sequence joins TRBV6-8 and TRBJ2-3, with D maybe TRBD1 (5 bases). This sequence originates from an older woman with urothelial cancer. The CDR3 DNA reads as TGTGCCAGCAGTGACTCTGGGGCAGCTCGTCACACAGATACGCAGTATTTT. Its translation is CASSDSGAARHTDTQYF.